This T cell receptor (beta chain) was identified during a study of CD8 T cells in Susac syndrome (dated by TCRdb to about 2019). In the study overall: Whether CD8+ T cell activation and differentiation in Susac syndrome was antigen driven was tested using repertoire sequencing. CD8+ T cell repertoire clonality was compared between around eleven healthy donors, some 14 Susac syndrome patients and approximately 16 multiple sclerosis patients.

On this clonotype: Its antigen is not yet known. Base qualities are not at hand, and no much larger clone is one base apart.

RNA was extracted using the RNeasy kit, and about 0.45 to 1 ug of the RNA was reverse transcribed with random hexamers. The immunoSEQ multiplex PCR assay, covering 54 Vbeta and 13 Jbeta segments, was used to amplify TCR beta CDR3 regions. Bias from PCR amplification was corrected by using a synthetic template baseline for primer optimization and for computational correction. In the source study's methods: Reads were annotated to V, D and J genes according to IMGT and were analyzed with immunoSEQ Analyzer, with only productive sequences retained. Clonality was calculated as one minus the Shannon entropy normalized by log2 of the number of productive unique sequences. For each patient and control, public and private clones were evaluated within the 100 most prevalent clones. Clones were defined as Susac-specific when absent from the healthy and MS cohorts, from 1052 published viral clones and from other ImmuneACCESS disease sequences. TCRdb applied fastp at Q25 and MiXCR to the public reads, then kept only in-frame beta chains. Each CDR3 protein appears once, grouped with its most common genes and DNA. TCRdb, not the original authors, processed these V and J calls. The sample records about 300,000 distinct CDR3 sequences, 75% to 85% of which are singletons. The ten largest clones capture around 0.2% of the sample.

Findings and caveats that apply to the study as a whole: The TCR sequencing and HLA analysis was acknowledged to have included a relatively small number of individuals.

High-throughput TCR beta sequencing profiled peripheral blood CD8+ and CD4+ T cells from healthy donors, Susac syndrome patients and multiple sclerosis patients. The multiple sclerosis controls were treatment-naive patients whose relapsing-remitting disease, either stable or active, fulfilled the revised McDonald criteria. Bulk CD8+ and CD4+ T cells were purified magnetically by negative isolation, whereas CD8+ TEMRA cells were enriched by FACS. Blood was drawn into EDTA tubes, processed within 24 hours, and PBMCs were isolated by density gradient centrifugation. PBMCs intended for TCR sequencing were frozen in liquid nitrogen and were later thawed in a 37 degrees C water bath. Purity of sorted or isolated CD4+, CD8+ and CD8+ TEMRA cells was at least 90%. The CDR3 contains 19 residues, cysteine and phenylalanine counted. The read is trimmed to its CDR3 DNA, 57 bases read in frame from base 1. A distance of 24 bases separates the germline ends of V and J, which lose 4 bases and 0 bases respectively. CDR1 and CDR2 (MDHEN, SYDVKM) derive from the germline V gene.

The source is a human donor with multiple sclerosis. The sequence links TRBV28 to TRBJ1-2; matching of 5 bases hints at TRBD1 as the D gene. The sequenced material came from CD8+ T cells from PBMCs. The sequenced DNA: TGTGCCAGCAGTTCTAAAGGACGGGGGACGACTTCAGCTAACTATGGCTACACCTTC. It specifies CASSSKGRGTTSANYGYTF.